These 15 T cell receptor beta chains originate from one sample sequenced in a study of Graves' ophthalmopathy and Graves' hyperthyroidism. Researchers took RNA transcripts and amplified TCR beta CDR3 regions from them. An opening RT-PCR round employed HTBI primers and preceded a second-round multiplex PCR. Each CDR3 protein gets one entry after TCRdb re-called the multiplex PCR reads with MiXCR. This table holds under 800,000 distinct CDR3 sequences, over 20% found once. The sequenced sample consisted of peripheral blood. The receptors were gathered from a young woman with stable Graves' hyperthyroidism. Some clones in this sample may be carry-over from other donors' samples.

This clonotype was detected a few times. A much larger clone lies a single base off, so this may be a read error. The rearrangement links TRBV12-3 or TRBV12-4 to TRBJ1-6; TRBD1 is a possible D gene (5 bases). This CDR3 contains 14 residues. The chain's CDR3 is CASRSRGGNSHLHF. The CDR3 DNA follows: TGTGCCAGCAGGAGTCGTGGGGGTAATTCACACCTCCACTTT.

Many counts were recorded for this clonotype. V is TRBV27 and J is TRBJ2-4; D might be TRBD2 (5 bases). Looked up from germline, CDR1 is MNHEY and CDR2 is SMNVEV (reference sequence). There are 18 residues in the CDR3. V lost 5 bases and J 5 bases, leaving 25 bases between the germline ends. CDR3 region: CASSPFRGFANSENIQYF. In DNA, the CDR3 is TGTGCCAGCAGTCCATTCCGGGGTTTTGCCAATTCGGAAAACATTCAGTACTTC.

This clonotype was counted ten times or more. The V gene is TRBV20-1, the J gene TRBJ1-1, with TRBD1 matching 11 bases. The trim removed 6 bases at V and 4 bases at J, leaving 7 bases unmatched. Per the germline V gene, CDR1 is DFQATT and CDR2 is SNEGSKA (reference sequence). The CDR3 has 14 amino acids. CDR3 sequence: CSAPKGTGGTEAFF. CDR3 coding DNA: TGCAGTGCCCCAAAGGGGACAGGGGGCACTGAAGCTTTCTTT.

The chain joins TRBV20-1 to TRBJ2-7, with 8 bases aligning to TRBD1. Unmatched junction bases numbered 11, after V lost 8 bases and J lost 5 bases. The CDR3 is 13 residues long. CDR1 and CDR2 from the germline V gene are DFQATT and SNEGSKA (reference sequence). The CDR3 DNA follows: TGCAGTTGTACCGGGACAGGAGGTGACGAGCAGTACTTC. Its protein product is CSCTGTGGDEQYF.

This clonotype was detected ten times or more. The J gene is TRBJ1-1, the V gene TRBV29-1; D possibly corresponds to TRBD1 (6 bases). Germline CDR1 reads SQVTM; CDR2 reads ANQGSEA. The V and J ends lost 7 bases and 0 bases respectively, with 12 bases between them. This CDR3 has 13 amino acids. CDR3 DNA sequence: TGCAGCGCTTCGACAGGCATGAACACTGAAGCTTTCTTT. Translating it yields CSASTGMNTEAFF.

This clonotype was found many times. CDR3 sequence (DNA): TGTGCCAGCAGCACGACGGAAAAACTTCATTATGGCTACACCTTC. Translated, it gives CASSTTEKLHYGYTF. This chain connects TRBV6-1 to TRBJ1-2; D ambiguous. The germline V and J ends were trimmed by 6 bases and 5 bases, with 19 bases remaining between them. CDR1 is MNHNS and CDR2 is SASEGT in the germline V gene. CDR3 length: 15 residues.

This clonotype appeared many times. CDR3 residues: CASSLDFTSSYEQYF. CDR3 bases: TGTGCCAGCAGCTTAGATTTTACATCATCCTACGAGCAGTACTTC. V is TRBV11-2 and J is TRBJ2-7; D uncertain. The germline gives CDR1 SGHAT, CDR2 FQNNGV. The V gene lost 0 bases and the J gene lost 1 base, with 10 bases spanning the gap. The CDR3 spans 15 residues.

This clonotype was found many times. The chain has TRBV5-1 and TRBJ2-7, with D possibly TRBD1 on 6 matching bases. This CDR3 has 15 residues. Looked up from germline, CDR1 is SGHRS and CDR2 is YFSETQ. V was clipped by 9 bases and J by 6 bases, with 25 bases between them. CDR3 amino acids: CATAVTTGTGREQYF. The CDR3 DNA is TGCGCCACCGCTGTAACTACAGGGACCGGGCGCGAGCAGTACTTC. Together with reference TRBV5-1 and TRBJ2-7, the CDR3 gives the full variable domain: KAGVTQTPRYLIKTRGQQVTLSCSPISGHRSVSWYQQTPGQGLQFLFEYFSETQRNKGNFPGRFSGRQFSNSRSEMNVSTLELGDSALYLCATAVTTGTGREQYFGPGTRLTVT.

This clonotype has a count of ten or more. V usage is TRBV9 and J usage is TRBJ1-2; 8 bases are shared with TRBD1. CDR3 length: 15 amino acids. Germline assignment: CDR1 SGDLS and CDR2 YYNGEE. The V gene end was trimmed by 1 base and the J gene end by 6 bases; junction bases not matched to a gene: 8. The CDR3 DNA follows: TGTGCCAGCAGCGTAAGCCTGACAGGGGACAATGGCTACACCTTC. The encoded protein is CASSVSLTGDNGYTF.

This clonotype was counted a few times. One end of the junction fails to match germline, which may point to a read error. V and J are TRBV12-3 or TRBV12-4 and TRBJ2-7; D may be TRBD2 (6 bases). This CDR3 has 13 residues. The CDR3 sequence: CASSLENTRDSTF. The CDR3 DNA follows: TGTGCCAGCAGTTTAGAGAACACCAGGGACTCCACTTTC.

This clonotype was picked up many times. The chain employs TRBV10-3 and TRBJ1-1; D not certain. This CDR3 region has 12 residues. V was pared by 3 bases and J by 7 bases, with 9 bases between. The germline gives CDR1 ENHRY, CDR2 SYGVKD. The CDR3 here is CAISDVGFEAFF. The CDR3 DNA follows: TGTGCCATCAGTGATGTCGGTTTTGAAGCTTTCTTT.

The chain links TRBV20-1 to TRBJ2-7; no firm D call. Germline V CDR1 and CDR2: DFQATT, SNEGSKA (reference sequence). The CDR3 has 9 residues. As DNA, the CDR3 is TGCAGCTCGATCCGTAGGCAGTACTTC. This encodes CSSIRRQYF.

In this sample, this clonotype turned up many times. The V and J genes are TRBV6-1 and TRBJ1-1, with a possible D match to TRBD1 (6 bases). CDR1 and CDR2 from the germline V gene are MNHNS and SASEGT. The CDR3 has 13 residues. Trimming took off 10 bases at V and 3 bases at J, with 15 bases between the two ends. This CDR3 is CATDGQSYTEAFF. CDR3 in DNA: TGTGCCACAGATGGACAGTCCTACACTGAAGCTTTCTTT.

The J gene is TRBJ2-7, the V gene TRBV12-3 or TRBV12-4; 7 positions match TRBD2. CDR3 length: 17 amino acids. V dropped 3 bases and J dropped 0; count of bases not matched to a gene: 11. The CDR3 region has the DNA TGTGCCAGCAGTTTTGAGGGGACGGGAGGCAGCTCCTACGAGCAGTACTTC. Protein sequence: CASSFEGTGGSSYEQYF.

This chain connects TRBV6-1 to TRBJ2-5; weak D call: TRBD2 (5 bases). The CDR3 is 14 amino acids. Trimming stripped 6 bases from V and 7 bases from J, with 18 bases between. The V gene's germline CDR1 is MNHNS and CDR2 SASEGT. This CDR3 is CASRMSGLGGTQYF. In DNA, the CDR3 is TGTGCCAGCAGAATGAGCGGACTCGGCGGGACCCAGTACTTC.